The 31 T cell receptor beta chains below were found in one sample sequenced in a study of identical twins. TCRdb independently ran MiXCR on the 5' RACE reads; one entry per CDR3 protein. The sample lists around 370,000 distinct CDR3 sequences; around 9% were seen once. Specimen: naive T cells sorted from blood. Every receptor here comes from a woman in her forties or fifties in good health.

This clonotype was seen a handful of times. The V and J genes are TRBV10-3 and TRBJ2-7; D remains unclear. This CDR3 contains 14 residues. V dropped 3 bases and J dropped 3 bases, with 12 bases sitting between them. In germline, CDR1 is ENHRY, CDR2 SYGVKD. CDR3 nucleotide sequence: TGTGCCATCAGTGAAAGTACGAGAATCTACGAGCAGTACTTC. Its protein product is CAISESTRIYEQYF.

This chain joins TRBV4-1 and TRBJ2-4; D could derive from TRBD1 or TRBD2 (5 bases each). CDR1 is MGHRA and CDR2 is YSYEKL in the germline V gene. Deletions cut 3 bases from V and 6 bases from J, with 18 bases between. The CDR3 is made up of 16 amino acids. CDR3 sequence: CASSHPQRGRGNIQYF. The CDR3 nucleotides read TGCGCCAGCAGCCACCCCCAGAGGGGTCGGGGAAACATTCAGTACTTC.

The rearrangement uses TRBV4-2 and TRBJ2-2, with TRBD2 as a possible D gene (6 bases). The V gene's germline CDR1 is LGHNA and CDR2 YNFKEQ. The CDR3 is 18 residues long. Trimming removed 3 bases at V and 2 bases at J, with 19 bases between. Here the CDR3 reads CASSHVGTPRSNTGELFF. The CDR3 DNA reads TGTGCCAGCAGCCATGTAGGGACTCCCCGGAGTAACACCGGGGAGCTGTTTTTT.

This clonotype was counted at least ten times. The CDR3 is CASSLDVREDGYTF. The CDR3 bases are TGCGCCAGCAGCTTGGACGTCAGGGAGGATGGCTACACCTTC. The chain recombines TRBV5-1 with TRBJ1-2, with a possible D match to TRBD1 (5 bases). V dropped 0 bases and J dropped 6 bases, with 12 bases sitting between them. The germline CDR1 and CDR2 sequences are SGHRS and YFSETQ. The CDR3 totals 14 residues.

V and J are TRBV3-1 and TRBJ1-2; TRBD1 matches 7 bases. Germline CDR1 LGHDT, CDR2 YNNKEL (reference sequence). The V segment lost 3 bases and the J segment 8 bases; nucleotides outside the gene matches: 12. This CDR3 has 15 amino acids. The CDR3 loop reads CASSHLTGDLRGYTF. CDR3 nucleotide sequence: TGTGCCAGCAGCCATCTTACAGGGGACCTTCGGGGCTACACCTTC.

CDR3 region: CASREGGGGGETQYF. The CDR3 region has the DNA TGCGCCAGCAGGGAAGGTGGGGGAGGGGGAGAGACCCAGTACTTC. This rearrangement joins TRBV4-1 to TRBJ2-5, with a tentative D call TRBD2 (7 bases). The ends were cut back, 6 bases at V and 4 bases at J, with 18 bases in the middle. Germline-derived CDR1 and CDR2 are MGHRA and YSYEKL. The CDR3 is made up of 15 amino acids.

This clonotype was recorded at least ten times. The genes are TRBV4-1 and TRBJ2-7; D not certain. Germline lookup yields CDR1 MGHRA and CDR2 YSYEKL. V lost 1 base and J 0 bases, leaving 7 bases between the germline ends. CDR3 length: 14 residues. CDR3 nucleotide sequence: TGCGCCAGCAGCCAAGCACCGGGCTCCTACGAGCAGTACTTC. It codes for CASSQAPGSYEQYF.

This chain connects TRBV7-2 to TRBJ2-3; 10 nucleotides agree with TRBD2. CDR1 is SGHTA and CDR2 is FQGNSA in the germline V gene. V dropped 5 bases and J dropped 6; count of bases not matched to a gene: 11. The CDR3 extends over 16 amino acids. For the CDR3, the DNA is TGTGCCAGCAGCCGACGGACTAGCGGCCTCGGGGATACGCAGTATTTT. It is translated as CASSRRTSGLGDTQYF.

This clonotype was seen at least ten times. The chain links TRBV3-1 to TRBJ1-1; 11 positions match TRBD1. V shed 1 base and J 4 bases; nucleotides not matched to a gene: 5. The CDR3 loop spans 16 amino acids. Germline values: CDR1 LGHDT, CDR2 YNNKEL (reference sequence). CDR3 amino acids: CASSQGTGGEGTEAFF. CDR3 DNA sequence: TGTGCCAGCAGCCAAGGGACAGGGGGCGAGGGCACTGAAGCTTTCTTT.

The sample holds a few counts of this clonotype. The chain links TRBV20-1 to TRBJ2-1; D gene ambiguous. Between the trimmed V and J ends, which lost 1 base and 6 bases, there was a span of 10 bases. The CDR3 has 13 amino acids. Per germline, CDR1 DFQATT and CDR2 SNEGSKA (reference sequence). The CDR3: CSARAVSRNEQFF. The CDR3 DNA is TGCAGTGCTAGAGCGGTCTCCCGCAATGAGCAGTTCTTC.

J is TRBJ1-1 and V is TRBV5-1; no clear D. The germline V and J ends were trimmed by 5 bases and 0 bases, with 8 bases remaining between them. Germline values: CDR1 SGHRS, CDR2 YFSETQ. This CDR3 contains 13 residues. CDR3 in DNA: TGCGCCAGCAGGGAATCAATGAACACTGAAGCTTTCTTT. It is translated as CASRESMNTEAFF.

This clonotype was detected ten times or more. The chain combines TRBV12-3 or TRBV12-4 with TRBJ2-5; D is possibly TRBD2 (7 bases). Trimming took 8 bases from V and 5 from J, leaving 24 bases between them. The CDR3 is made up of 16 amino acids. The CDR3 coding sequence is TGTGCCAGCCGCCCGAGGGGGGGGTACCGAACGGAGACCCAGTACTTC. This encodes CASRPRGGYRTETQYF.

This clonotype turned up a few times. The gene calls are TRBV5-8 and TRBJ2-1; D gene ambiguous. Germline CDR1 is SGHTS and CDR2 is YDEGEE. Trimming left V 4 bases short and J 0 bases short, with 11 bases between. CDR3 size: 15 residues. CDR3 in amino acids: CASSLPSSSYNEQFF. The CDR3 region has the DNA TGTGCCAGCAGCCTGCCATCTAGCTCCTACAATGAGCAGTTCTTC.

This clonotype was detected a few times. The CDR3 here is CATMKGTNTGELFF. Here the CDR3 DNA reads TGTGCCACCATGAAGGGGACGAACACCGGGGAGCTGTTTTTT. The chain couples TRBV24-1 to TRBJ2-2; maybe TRBD1 (5 bases). This CDR3 has 14 amino acids. Per germline, CDR1 KGHDR and CDR2 SFDVKD. V lost 8 bases and J 0 bases, leaving 9 bases between the germline ends.

This clonotype was recorded many times. J is TRBJ2-2 and V is TRBV20-1, with a tentative D call TRBD2 (6 bases). Trimming left V 3 bases short and J 2 bases short, with 10 bases between. The CDR3 consists of 14 residues. Germline lookup yields CDR1 DFQATT and CDR2 SNEGSKA (reference sequence). The CDR3 nucleotides are TGCAGTGCTAGGAGGCGGGGTAACACCGGGGAGCTGTTTTTT. Translation: CSARRRGNTGELFF.

The sample holds many counts of this clonotype. This chain connects TRBV12-3 or TRBV12-4 to TRBJ2-1; 9 bases are a match to TRBD2. This CDR3 comprises 17 residues. Trimming removed 3 bases from V and 1 base from J; junction bases left unmatched: 7. CDR3 nucleotides: TGTGCCAGCAGTTTCATGGCTAGCGGGGTTTCCTACAATGAGCAGTTCTTC. Amino acid sequence: CASSFMASGVSYNEQFF.

V is TRBV20-1 and J is TRBJ2-3; 10 positions agree with TRBD2. The CDR3 consists of 14 residues. CDR1 is DFQATT, CDR2 SNEGSKA, per germline (reference sequence). Trimming cost V 4 bases and J 6 bases; bases outside gene matches: 7. CDR3 sequence (DNA): TGCAGTGCTACCACTAGCGGGATAGGTGATACGCAGTATTTT. It yields the protein CSATTSGIGDTQYF.

This clonotype was observed many times. V gene TRBV5-1 combines with J gene TRBJ2-3; the D is unclear. Germline V gene lookup returns CDR1 SGHRS and CDR2 YFSETQ. V was cut by 0 bases and J by 0 bases, with 2 bases left in between. CDR3 length: 13 residues. For the CDR3, the DNA is TGCGCCAGCAGCTTGGGGAGCACAGATACGCAGTATTTT. It encodes CASSLGSTDTQYF.

This clonotype was seen only a few times. This chain joins TRBV20-1 and TRBJ2-3; 10 bases match TRBD2. V shed 3 bases, J shed 3 bases, and the junction held 3 bases outside the gene matches. CDR1 and CDR2 from the germline V gene are DFQATT and SNEGSKA (reference sequence). The CDR3 runs to 14 residues. The CDR3 DNA follows: TGCAGTGCTAGCCCTAGCGGGAGAACAGATACGCAGTATTTT. Translated, it gives CSASPSGRTDTQYF.

The chain joins TRBV4-1 to TRBJ2-1; perhaps TRBD2 as D (6 bases). This CDR3 contains 18 residues. V gave up 0 bases and J gave up 7 bases, with 22 bases separating them. Germline CDR1 is MGHRA and CDR2 is YSYEKL. In nucleotides, the CDR3 is TGCGCCAGCAGCCAAGATGTGACCGGGACTGGCAATGGAAATGAGCAGTTCTTC. It yields the protein CASSQDVTGTGNGNEQFF.

CDR3 amino acids: CASSPGGGESETQYF. The DNA of the CDR3 is TGTGCCAGCAGTCCTGGGGGGGGCGAGAGTGAGACCCAGTACTTC. V usage is TRBV12-3 or TRBV12-4 and J usage is TRBJ2-5, with D perhaps TRBD2 (7 bases). V was pared by 5 bases and J by 5 bases, with 18 bases between. The CDR3 has 15 residues.

This clonotype was observed many times. The J gene is TRBJ1-4, the V gene TRBV5-6, with 10 bases identical to TRBD1. Trimming removed 4 bases from V and 6 bases from J; junction bases left unmatched: 3. Germline values: CDR1 SGHDT, CDR2 YYEEEE. The CDR3 length is 14 residues. CDR3 nucleotide sequence: TGTGCCAGCAGCCTCGGACAGGGGGATGAAAAACTGTTTTTT. Translating it yields CASSLGQGDEKLFF. The variable domain in full, with the rest retrieved from reference TRBV5-6 and TRBJ1-4, is DAGVTQSPTHLIKTRGQQVTLRCSPKSGHDTVSWYQQALGQGPQFIFQYYEEEERQRGNFPDRFSGHQFPNYSSELNVNALLLGDSALYLCASSLGQGDEKLFFGSGTQLSVL.

This clonotype was observed at least ten times. V and J are TRBV7-2 and TRBJ2-3, with D tentatively TRBD2 (6 bases). The CDR3 covers 15 residues. The germline V and J ends were trimmed by 5 bases and 0 bases, with 12 bases remaining between them. The germline gives CDR1 SGHTA, CDR2 FQGNSA. The CDR3 is CASSPRDSSTDTQYF. In nucleotides, the CDR3 is TGTGCCAGCAGCCCCCGGGACTCCAGCACAGATACGCAGTATTTT.

The CDR3 sequence is CASMRLGQLDTQYF. The CDR3 DNA is TGTGCCAGCATGAGGTTAGGACAACTGGATACGCAGTATTTT. V and J are TRBV27 and TRBJ2-3; maybe TRBD1 (5 bases). The germline V and J ends were trimmed by 7 bases and 6 bases, with 17 bases remaining between them. Germline V gene lookup returns CDR1 MNHEY and CDR2 SMNVEV (reference sequence). The CDR3 has 14 residues.

This clonotype was observed a few times. The V gene is TRBV16, the J gene TRBJ2-7; D perhaps matches TRBD1 (6 bases). Deletions cut 6 bases from V and 0 bases from J, with 12 bases between. Germline CDR1 is KGHSY and CDR2 is FQNENV. The length of the CDR3 is 14 residues. The CDR3 is CASSRTATSYEQYF. For the CDR3, the DNA is TGTGCCAGCAGTCGGACAGCCACCTCCTACGAGCAGTACTTC. The full variable domain, rest sourced from reference TRBV16 and TRBJ2-7, is GEEVAQTPKHLVRGEGQKAKLYCAPIKGHSYVFWYQQVLKNEFKFLISFQNENVFDETGMPKERFSAKCLPNSPCSLEIQATKLEDSAVYFCASSRTATSYEQYFGPGTRLTVT.

This clonotype was detected many times. The gene calls are TRBV12-3 or TRBV12-4 and TRBJ2-3, with D unresolved. The CDR3 loop spans 15 amino acids. With 7 bases removed from V and 2 bases from J, the gap between germline ends came to 16 bases. The CDR3: CASILLGSLTDTQYF. For the CDR3, the DNA is TGTGCCAGCATCCTTTTGGGGTCACTCACAGATACGCAGTATTTT.

Here the CDR3 reads CASSQTLGSYEQYF. As DNA, the CDR3 is TGTGCCAGCAGTCAGACATTAGGCTCCTACGAGCAGTACTTC. The chain combines TRBV7-8 with TRBJ2-7; D is undetermined. CDR3 length: 14 amino acids. Germline values: CDR1 SGHVS, CDR2 FQNEAQ. V dropped 6 bases and J dropped 0 bases, with 12 bases sitting between them.

This clonotype was observed at least ten times. The genes are TRBV24-1 and TRBJ2-5; D is ambiguous. Trimming took off 2 bases at V and 7 bases at J, with 10 bases between the two ends. CDR3 length equals 13 residues. Germline lookup yields CDR1 KGHDR and CDR2 SFDVKD. The CDR3 spells CATSDWRDGTQYF. CDR3 DNA: TGTGCCACCAGTGATTGGCGAGACGGGACCCAGTACTTC.

The V call is TRBV2, the J call TRBJ2-2; a weak D match, TRBD1 (6 bases). The CDR3 spans 15 residues. V was trimmed by 2 bases and J by 1 base, leaving 8 bases between them. Germline CDR1 reads SNHLY; CDR2 reads FYNNEI. Written as DNA, the CDR3 is TGTGCCAGCAGTGAACAGGGGAAGAACACCGGGGAGCTGTTTTTT. Protein product: CASSEQGKNTGELFF.

This clonotype was counted a few times. The CDR3 spells CAISESISYEQYF. CDR3 DNA sequence: TGTGCCATCAGTGAGTCTATCTCCTACGAGCAGTACTTC. J is TRBJ2-7 and V is TRBV10-3, with D unresolved. This CDR3 spans 13 amino acids. Germline assignment: CDR1 ENHRY and CDR2 SYGVKD. The germline V and J ends were trimmed by 0 bases and 0 bases, with 3 bases remaining between them.

The chain joins TRBV3-1 to TRBJ2-5, with D hard to call. The germline V gene encodes CDR1 LGHDT and CDR2 YNNKEL (reference sequence). The CDR3 loop spans 15 amino acids. The germline V and J ends were trimmed by 1 base and 5 bases, with 14 bases remaining between them. CDR3 loop: CASSQGTVGSETQYF. Written as DNA, the CDR3 is TGTGCCAGCAGCCAAGGGACGGTAGGCTCGGAGACCCAGTACTTC.